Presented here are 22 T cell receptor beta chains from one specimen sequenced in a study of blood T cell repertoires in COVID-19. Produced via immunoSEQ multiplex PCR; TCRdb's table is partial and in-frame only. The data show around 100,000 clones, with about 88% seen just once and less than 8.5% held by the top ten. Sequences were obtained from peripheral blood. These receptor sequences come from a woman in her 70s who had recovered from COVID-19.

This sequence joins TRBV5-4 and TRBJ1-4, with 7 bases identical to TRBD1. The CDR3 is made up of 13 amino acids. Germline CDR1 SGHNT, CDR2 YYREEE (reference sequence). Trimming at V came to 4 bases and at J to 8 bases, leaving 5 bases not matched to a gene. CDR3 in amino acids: CASSVQGEEKLFF. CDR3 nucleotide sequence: TGTGCCAGCAGCGTTCAGGGGGAGGAAAAACTGTTTTTT.

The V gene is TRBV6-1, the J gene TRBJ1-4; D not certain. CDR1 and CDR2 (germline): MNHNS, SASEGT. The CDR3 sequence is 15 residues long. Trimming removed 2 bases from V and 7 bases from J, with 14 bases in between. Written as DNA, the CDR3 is TGTGCCAGCAGTGAACGTGGCGGGTACGCTGAAAAACTGTTTTTT. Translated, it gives CASSERGGYAEKLFF.

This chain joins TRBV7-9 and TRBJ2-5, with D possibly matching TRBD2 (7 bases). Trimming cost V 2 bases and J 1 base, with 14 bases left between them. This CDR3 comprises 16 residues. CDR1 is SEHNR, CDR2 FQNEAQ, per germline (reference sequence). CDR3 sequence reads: CASSLYVGGLQETQYF. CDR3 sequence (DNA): TGTGCCAGCAGCTTATACGTGGGGGGGCTCCAAGAGACCCAGTACTTC.

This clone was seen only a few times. The CDR3 DNA sequence: TGTGCCACCAGTGCTACGGACAGGGGCGGCAATCAGCCCCAGCATTTT. Translated, it gives CATSATDRGGNQPQHF. This chain connects TRBV24-1 to TRBJ1-5; 9 bases are a match to TRBD1. CDR1 KGHDR and CDR2 SFDVKD come from the germline V gene. This CDR3 is 16 amino acids long. After removal of 5 bases from V and 2 bases from J, the junction contained 6 bases not matched to a gene.

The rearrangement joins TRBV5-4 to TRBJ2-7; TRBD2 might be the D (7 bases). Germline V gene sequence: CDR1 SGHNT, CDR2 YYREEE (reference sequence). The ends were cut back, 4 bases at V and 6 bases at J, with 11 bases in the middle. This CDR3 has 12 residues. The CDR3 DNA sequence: TGTGCCAGCAGCCTGAGGGGGGGCGAGCAGTACTTC. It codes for CASSLRGGEQYF.

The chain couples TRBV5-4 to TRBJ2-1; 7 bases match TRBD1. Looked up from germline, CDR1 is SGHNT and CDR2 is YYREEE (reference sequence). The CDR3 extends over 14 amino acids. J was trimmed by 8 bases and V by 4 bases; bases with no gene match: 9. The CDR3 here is CASSGRQGSDEQFF. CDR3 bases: TGTGCCAGCAGCGGACGACAGGGCTCGGATGAGCAGTTCTTC.

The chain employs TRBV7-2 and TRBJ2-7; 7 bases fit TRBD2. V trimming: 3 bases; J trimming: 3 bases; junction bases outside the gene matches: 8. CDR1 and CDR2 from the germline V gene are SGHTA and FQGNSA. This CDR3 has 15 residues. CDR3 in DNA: TGTGCCAGCAGCTTTGGGGGAGGGGCTTACTACGAGCAGTACTTC. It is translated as CASSFGGGAYYEQYF. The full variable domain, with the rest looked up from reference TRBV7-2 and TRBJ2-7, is GAGVSQSPSNKVTEKGKDVELRCDPISGHTALYWYRQSLGQGLEFLIYFQGNSAPDKSGLPSDRFSAERTGGSVSTLTIQRTQQEDSAVYLCASSFGGGAYYEQYFGPGTRLTVT.

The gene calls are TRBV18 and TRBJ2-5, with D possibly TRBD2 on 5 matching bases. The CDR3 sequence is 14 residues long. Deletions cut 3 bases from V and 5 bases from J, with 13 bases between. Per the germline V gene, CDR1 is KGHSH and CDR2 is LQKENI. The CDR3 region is CASSPQRARETQYF. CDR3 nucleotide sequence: TGTGCCAGCTCACCGCAGAGGGCCAGGGAGACCCAGTACTTC. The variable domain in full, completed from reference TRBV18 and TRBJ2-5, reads NAGVMQNPRHLVRRRGQEARLRCSPMKGHSHVYWYRQLPEEGLKFMVYLQKENIIDESGMPKERFSAEFPKEGPSILRIQQVVRGDSAAYFCASSPQRARETQYFGPGTRLLVL.

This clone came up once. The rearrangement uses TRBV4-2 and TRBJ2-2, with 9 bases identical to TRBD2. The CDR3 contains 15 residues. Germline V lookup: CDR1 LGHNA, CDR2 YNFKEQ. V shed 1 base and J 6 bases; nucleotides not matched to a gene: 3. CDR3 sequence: CASSQGGGASGELFF. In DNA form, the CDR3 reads TGTGCCAGCAGCCAAGGCGGGGGGGCCTCCGGGGAGCTGTTTTTT.

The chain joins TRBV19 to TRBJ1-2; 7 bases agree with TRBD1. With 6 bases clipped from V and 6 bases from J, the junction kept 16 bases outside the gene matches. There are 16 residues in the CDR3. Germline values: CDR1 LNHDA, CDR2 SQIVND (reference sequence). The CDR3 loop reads CASSRGTVAPNDGYTF. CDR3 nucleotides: TGTGCCAGTAGCCGAGGGACAGTCGCCCCGAACGATGGCTACACCTTC.

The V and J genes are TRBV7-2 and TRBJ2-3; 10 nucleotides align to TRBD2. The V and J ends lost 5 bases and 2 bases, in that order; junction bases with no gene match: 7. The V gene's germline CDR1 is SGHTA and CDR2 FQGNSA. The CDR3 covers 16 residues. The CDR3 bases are TGTGCCAGCAGCCCTGGTAGCGGGGGGCCCACAGATACGCAGTATTTT. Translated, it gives CASSPGSGGPTDTQYF.

CDR3 in amino acids: CATSRDRGSQETQYF. In DNA, the CDR3 is TGTGCCACCAGCAGAGATCGTGGCAGCCAAGAGACCCAGTACTTC. This chain links TRBV15 with TRBJ2-5; D call uncertain. V lost 0 bases and J 1 base, leaving 9 bases between the germline ends. The V gene's germline CDR1 is LNHNV and CDR2 YYDKDF (reference sequence). This CDR3 region has 15 residues.

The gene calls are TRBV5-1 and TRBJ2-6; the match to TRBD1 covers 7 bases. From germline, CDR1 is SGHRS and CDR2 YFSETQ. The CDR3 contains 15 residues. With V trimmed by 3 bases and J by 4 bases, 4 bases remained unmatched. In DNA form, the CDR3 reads TGCGCCAGCAGCTCCACAGGGGCCGGGGCCAACGTCCTGACTTTC. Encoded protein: CASSSTGAGANVLTF.

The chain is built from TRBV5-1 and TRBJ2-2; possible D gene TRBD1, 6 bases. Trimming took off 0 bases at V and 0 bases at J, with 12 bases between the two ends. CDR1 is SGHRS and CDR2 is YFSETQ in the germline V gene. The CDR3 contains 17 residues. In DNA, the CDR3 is TGCGCCAGCAGCTTGGTGGCGGCAGGGGCGAACACCGGGGAGCTGTTTTTT. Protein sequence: CASSLVAAGANTGELFF. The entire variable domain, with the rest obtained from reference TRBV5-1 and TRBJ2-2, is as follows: KAGVTQTPRYLIKTRGQQVTLSCSPISGHRSVSWYQQTPGQGLQFLFEYFSETQRNKGNFPGRFSGRQFSNSRSEMNVSTLELGDSALYLCASSLVAAGANTGELFFGEGSRLTVL.

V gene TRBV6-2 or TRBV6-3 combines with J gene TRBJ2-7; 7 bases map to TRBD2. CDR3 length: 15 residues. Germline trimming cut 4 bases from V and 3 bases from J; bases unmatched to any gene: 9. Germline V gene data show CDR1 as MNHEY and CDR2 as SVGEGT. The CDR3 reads CASSSFVLADYEQYF. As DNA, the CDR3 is TGTGCCAGCAGTTCCTTTGTGCTAGCGGACTACGAGCAGTACTTC.

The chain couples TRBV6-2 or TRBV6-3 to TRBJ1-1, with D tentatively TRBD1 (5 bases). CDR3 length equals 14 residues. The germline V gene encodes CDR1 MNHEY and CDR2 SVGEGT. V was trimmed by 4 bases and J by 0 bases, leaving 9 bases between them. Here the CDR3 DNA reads TGTGCCAGCAGTTCAGGGTATATGAACACTGAAGCTTTCTTT. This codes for CASSSGYMNTEAFF.

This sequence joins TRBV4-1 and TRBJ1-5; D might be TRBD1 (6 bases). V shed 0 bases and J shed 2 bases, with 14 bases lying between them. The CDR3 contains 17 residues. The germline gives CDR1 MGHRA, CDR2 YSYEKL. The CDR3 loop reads CASSQDRGGEGNQPQHF. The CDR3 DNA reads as TGCGCCAGCAGCCAAGATCGGGGGGGCGAGGGCAATCAGCCCCAGCATTTT.

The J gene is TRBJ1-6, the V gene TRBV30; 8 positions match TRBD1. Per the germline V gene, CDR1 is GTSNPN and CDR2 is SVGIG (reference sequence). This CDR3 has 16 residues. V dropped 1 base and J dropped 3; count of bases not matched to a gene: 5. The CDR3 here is CAWSESRGLYNSPLHF. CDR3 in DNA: TGTGCCTGGAGTGAGAGCAGGGGGCTCTATAATTCACCCCTCCACTTT.

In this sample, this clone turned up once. The CDR3 bases are TGTGCCATCAGTGCGACTAGCGGCCAAGAGACCCAGTACTTC. Its protein is CAISATSGQETQYF. V usage is TRBV10-3 and J usage is TRBJ2-5; 9 nucleotides agree with TRBD2. V was pared by 4 bases and J by 1 base, with 1 base of the junction left unmatched. The CDR3 runs to 14 residues. Germline loops: CDR1 ENHRY, CDR2 SYGVKD.

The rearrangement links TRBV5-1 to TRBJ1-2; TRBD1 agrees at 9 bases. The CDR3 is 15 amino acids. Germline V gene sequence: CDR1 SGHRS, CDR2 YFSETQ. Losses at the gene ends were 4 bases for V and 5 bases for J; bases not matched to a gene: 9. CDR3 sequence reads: CASSPSQGAMYGYTF. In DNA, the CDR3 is TGCGCCAGCAGCCCGTCACAGGGGGCGATGTATGGCTACACCTTC.

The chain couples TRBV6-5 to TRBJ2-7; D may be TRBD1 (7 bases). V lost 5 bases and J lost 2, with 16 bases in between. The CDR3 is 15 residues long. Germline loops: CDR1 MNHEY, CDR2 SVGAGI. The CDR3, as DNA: TGTGCCAGCAGTCGGGGCGGGGACAGAGCCTACGAGCAGTACTTC. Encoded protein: CASSRGGDRAYEQYF.

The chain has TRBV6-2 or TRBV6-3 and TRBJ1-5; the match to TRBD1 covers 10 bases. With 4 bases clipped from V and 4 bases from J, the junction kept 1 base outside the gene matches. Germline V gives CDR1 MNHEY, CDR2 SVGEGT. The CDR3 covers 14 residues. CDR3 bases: TGTGCCAGCAGTTCGGGACAGGGGAATCAGCCCCAGCATTTT. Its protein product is CASSSGQGNQPQHF.